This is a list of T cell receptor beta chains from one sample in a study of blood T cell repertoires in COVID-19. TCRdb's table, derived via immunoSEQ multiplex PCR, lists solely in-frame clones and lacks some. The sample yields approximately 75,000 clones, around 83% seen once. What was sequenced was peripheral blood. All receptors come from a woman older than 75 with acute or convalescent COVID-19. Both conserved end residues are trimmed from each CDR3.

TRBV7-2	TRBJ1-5	ASSLGVGQPQH
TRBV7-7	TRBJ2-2	ASSRHLENTGELF
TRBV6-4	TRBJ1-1	ASTSSVGGTEAF
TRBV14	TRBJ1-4	ASSRDIHNEKLF
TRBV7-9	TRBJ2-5	ASSRQLETQY
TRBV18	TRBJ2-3	ASSPGTRVIDTQY
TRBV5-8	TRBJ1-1	ASSLVWTGRTEAF
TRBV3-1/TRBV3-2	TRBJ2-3	ASSQRGLAGGADTQY
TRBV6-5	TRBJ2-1	ASSLSGTKVSEQF
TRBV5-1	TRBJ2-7	ASSLGRGGEIHEQY
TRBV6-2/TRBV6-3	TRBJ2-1	ASSWGLANEQF
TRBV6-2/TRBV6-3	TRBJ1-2	ASSYRQGNYGYT
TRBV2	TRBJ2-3	AITGLNTDTQY
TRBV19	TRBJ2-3	ATGLAGLGTQY